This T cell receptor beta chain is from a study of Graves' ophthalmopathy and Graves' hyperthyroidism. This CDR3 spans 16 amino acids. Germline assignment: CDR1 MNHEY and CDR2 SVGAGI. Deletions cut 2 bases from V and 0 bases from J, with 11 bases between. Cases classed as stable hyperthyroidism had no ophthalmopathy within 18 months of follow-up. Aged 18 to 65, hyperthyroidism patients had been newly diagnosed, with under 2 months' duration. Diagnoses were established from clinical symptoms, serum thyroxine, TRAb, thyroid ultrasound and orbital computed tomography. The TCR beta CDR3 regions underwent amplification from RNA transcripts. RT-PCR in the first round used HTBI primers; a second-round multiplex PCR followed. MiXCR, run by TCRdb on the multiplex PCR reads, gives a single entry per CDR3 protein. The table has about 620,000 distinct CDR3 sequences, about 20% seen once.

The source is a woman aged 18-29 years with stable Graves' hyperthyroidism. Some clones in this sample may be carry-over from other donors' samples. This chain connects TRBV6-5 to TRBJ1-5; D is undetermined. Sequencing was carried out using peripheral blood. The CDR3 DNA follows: TGTGCCAGCAGTTACCGCCTTCTCCATAGCAATCAGCCCCAGCATTTT. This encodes CASSYRLLHSNQPQHF.